The TCR beta chain described here comes from a study of blood T cell repertoires in COVID-19. Study at large: There were acute and convalescent COVID-19 samples, and they came from the United States, Italy and Spain. T cells, B-cell-depleted T cells, or PBMCs provided the cDNA or gDNA that served as material.

After removal of 6 bases from V and 2 bases from J, the junction contained 4 bases not matched to a gene. CDR3 length equals 14 residues. Germline lookup yields CDR1 SGHAT and CDR2 FQDESV (reference sequence). In the original workflow: Nucleated cell counts were estimated from reference gene primer amplification. Repertoires were generated with immunoSEQ multiplex PCR, while TCRdb's copy carries only in-frame clones and drops some. The V and J calls and clone size were taken over from that table, and D and trimming were inferred from the DNA. The table includes around 86,000 clones, approximately 88% detected once.

This clonotype was sampled from a human donor in a cohort sampled during active COVID-19. V and J are TRBV11-1 and TRBJ2-1; TRBD2 matches at 7 bases. The sample consisted of peripheral blood. The CDR3 coding sequence is TGTGCCAGCAGTTGGCTAGCGGCCTACAATGAGCAGTTCTTC. Translation gives CASSWLAAYNEQFF. The full variable domain, its missing parts supplied by reference TRBV11-1 and TRBJ2-1, is EAEVAQSPRYKITEKSQAVAFWCDPISGHATLYWYRQILGQGPELLVQFQDESVVDDSQLPKDRFSAERLKGVDSTLKIQPAELGDSAMYLCASSWLAAYNEQFFGPGTRLTVL.